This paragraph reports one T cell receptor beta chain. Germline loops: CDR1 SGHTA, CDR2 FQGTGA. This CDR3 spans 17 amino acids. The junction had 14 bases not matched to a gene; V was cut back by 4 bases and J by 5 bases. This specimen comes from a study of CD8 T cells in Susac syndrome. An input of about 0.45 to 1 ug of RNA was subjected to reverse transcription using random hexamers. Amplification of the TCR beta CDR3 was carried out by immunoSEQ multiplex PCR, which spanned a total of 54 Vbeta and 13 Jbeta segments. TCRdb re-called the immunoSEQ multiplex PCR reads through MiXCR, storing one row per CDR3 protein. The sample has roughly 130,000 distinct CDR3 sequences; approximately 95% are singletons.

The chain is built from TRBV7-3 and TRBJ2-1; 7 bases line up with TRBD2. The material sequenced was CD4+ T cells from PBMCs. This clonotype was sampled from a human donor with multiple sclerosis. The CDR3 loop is CASSSTPGPGGNNEQFF. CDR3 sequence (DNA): TGTGCCAGCAGCTCGACACCGGGACCCGGGGGGAACAATGAGCAGTTCTTC.